This is a list of T cell receptor beta chains from one sample in a study of beta chain features in type 1 diabetes. Method: immunoSEQ multiplex PCR; TCRdb's copy keeps in-frame clones and lacks some. The table includes roughly 300,000 clones, 9.3% detected once. Material: central memory CD4+ T cells from blood. The receptors here all came from a young man with type 1 diabetes. Both conserved end residues are part of each CDR3. The D gene is left open where the match is weak. Some rows mark clone size as missing; the rest say once, few, many or name a class of expanded clone.

V	J	size	D	CDR3	DNA
TRBV5-1	TRBJ2-3	few	TRBD1	CASSLEGGPSDTQYF	TGCGCCAGCAGCTTGGAAGGGGGCCCATCAGATACGCAGTATTTT
TRBV29-1	TRBJ1-2	NA	NA	CSVELGGHGYTF	TGCAGCGTTGAGCTGGGAGGGCATGGCTACACCTTC
TRBV27	TRBJ2-7	NA	TRBD2	CASRLAGGSSSYEQYF	TGTGCCAGCAGACTAGCGGGGGGTTCAAGCTCCTACGAGCAGTACTTC
TRBV19	TRBJ1-1	NA	NA	CASSRRTATMTEAFF	TGTGCCAGTAGTAGACGGACAGCCACTATGACTGAAGCTTTCTTT
TRBV27	TRBJ2-5	NA	NA	CASRRQETQYF	TGTGCCAGCAGGCGGCAAGAGACCCAGTACTTC
TRBV28	TRBJ1-2	NA	NA	CASSLGASGTFYGYTF	TGTGCCAGCAGCCTTGGGGCGTCAGGAACCTTCTATGGCTACACCTTC
TRBV7-2	TRBJ2-7	NA	NA	CASSTGTTTYEQYF	TGTGCCAGCAGTACGGGGACAACAACCTACGAGCAGTACTTC
TRBV7-9	TRBJ1-2	NA	TRBD1	CASSLESDRASRNGYTF	TGTGCCAGCAGCCTCGAATCCGACAGGGCAAGTAGGAATGGCTACACCTTC
TRBV30	TRBJ1-5	few	NA	CAWSRESNQPQHF	TGTGCCTGGTCCCGGGAAAGCAATCAGCCCCAGCATTTT
TRBV2	TRBJ2-6	NA	NA	CASTEGRSSGANVLTF	TGTGCCAGCACCGAGGGCCGAAGCTCTGGGGCCAACGTCCTGACTTTC
TRBV29-1	TRBJ1-1	NA	TRBD1	CSGSGQGDTEAFF	TGCAGCGGATCTGGGCAGGGGGACACTGAAGCTTTCTTT
TRBV5-1	TRBJ2-2	NA	TRBD1	CASSLTRDRTNTGELFF	TGCGCCAGCAGCTTGACTCGGGACAGGACGAACACCGGGGAGCTGTTTTTT